This entry features one TCR beta chain sequence. Antigen: not known. This sample stems from a study of OX40 agonist ivuxolimab in advanced cancers. Study-wide context: Three patients showed partial responses: one hepatocellular carcinoma and two cutaneous melanoma cases.

V dropped 5 bases and J dropped 9 bases, with 14 bases sitting between them. Germline CDR1 reads MGHRA; CDR2 reads YSYEKL. The CDR3 covers 13 residues. Profiled with immunoSEQ multiplex PCR; TCRdb holds only in-frame clones, not every one. This table holds more than 55,000 clones, around 79% found once. Study-level results: Clonal expansion from baseline to week 6 occurred in both CD4+ and CD8+ T cells. CD4+ T cells averaged fewer expanded clones than CD8+ T cells.

The sample here was CD4+ or CD8+ T cells sorted from blood, taken in a trial of the OX40 agonist ivuxolimab. The genes are TRBV4-1 and TRBJ2-1; D call uncertain. The receptor comes from an adult with an advanced solid tumor such as melanoma, head and neck, liver or kidney cancer. CDR3 sequence: CASSRDPGGEQFF. Written as DNA, the CDR3 is TGCGCCAGCAGCAGGGATCCCGGCGGTGAGCAGTTCTTC.